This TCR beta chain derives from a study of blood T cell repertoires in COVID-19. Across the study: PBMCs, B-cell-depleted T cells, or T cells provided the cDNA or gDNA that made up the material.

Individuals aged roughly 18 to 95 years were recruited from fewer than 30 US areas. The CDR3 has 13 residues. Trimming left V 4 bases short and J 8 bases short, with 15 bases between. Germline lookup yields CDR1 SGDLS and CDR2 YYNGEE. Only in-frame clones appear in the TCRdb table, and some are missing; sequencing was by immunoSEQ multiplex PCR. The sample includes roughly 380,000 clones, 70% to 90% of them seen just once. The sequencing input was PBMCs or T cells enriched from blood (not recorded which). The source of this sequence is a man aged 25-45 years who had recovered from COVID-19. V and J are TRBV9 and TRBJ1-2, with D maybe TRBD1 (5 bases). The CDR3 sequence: CASSPAGTRGYTF. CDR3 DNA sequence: TGTGCCAGCAGCCCTGCGGGGACCAGGGGCTACACCTTC.